Sequencing of this TCR beta chain was carried out in a study of shared clonotypes between healthy human individuals. The V gene's germline CDR1 is SGHVS and CDR2 FQNEAQ. The germline V and J ends were trimmed by 4 bases and 2 bases, with 9 bases remaining between them. The CDR3 has 15 amino acids. CD45RO-negative, CCR7-selected cells formed the naive CD8 fraction, which excluded terminally differentiated effector memory CD45RA+ cells. The repertoire was sequenced with immunoSEQ multiplex PCR; TCRdb's copy has only in-frame clones and lacks some. The sample shows around 2,000,000 clones, roughly 91% of them seen only once.

Sequences were obtained from naive CD8+ T cells from PBMCs. The source is a man younger than 30 in good health. Some clones in this sample may be carry-over from other donors' samples. The rearrangement links TRBV7-8 to TRBJ1-6; tentatively, D is TRBD1 (6 bases). CDR3 sequence: CASSSGGAYNSPLHF. The CDR3 DNA reads as TGTGCCAGCAGCTCCGGGGGCGCCTATAATTCACCCCTCCACTTT.